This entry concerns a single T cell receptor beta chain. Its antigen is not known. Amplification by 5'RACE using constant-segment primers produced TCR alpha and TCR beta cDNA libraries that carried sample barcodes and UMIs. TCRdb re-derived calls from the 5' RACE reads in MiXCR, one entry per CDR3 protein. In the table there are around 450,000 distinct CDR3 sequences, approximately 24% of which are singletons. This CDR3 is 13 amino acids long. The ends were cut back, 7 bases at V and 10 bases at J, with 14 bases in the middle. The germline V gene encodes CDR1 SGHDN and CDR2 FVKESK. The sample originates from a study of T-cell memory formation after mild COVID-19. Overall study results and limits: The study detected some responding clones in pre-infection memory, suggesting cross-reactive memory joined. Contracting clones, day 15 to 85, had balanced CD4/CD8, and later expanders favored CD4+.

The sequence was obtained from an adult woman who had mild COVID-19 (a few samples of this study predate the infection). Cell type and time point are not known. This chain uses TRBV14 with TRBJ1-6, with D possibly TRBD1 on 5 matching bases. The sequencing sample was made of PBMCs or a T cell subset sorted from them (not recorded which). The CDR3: CASTPGVGSPLHF. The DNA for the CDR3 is TGTGCCAGCACCCCGGGGGTCGGGTCACCCCTCCACTTT. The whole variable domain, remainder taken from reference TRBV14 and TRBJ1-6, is EAGVTQFPSHSVIEKGQTVTLRCDPISGHDNLYWYRRVMGKEIKFLLHFVKESKQDESGMPNNRFLAERTGGTYSTLKVQPAELEDSGVYFCASTPGVGSPLHFGNGTRLTVT.